This T cell receptor (beta chain) stems from a study of vaccination effects on CD4 cells after COVID-19. In regard to this clone: Its antigen is undetermined.

Trimming removed 1 base from V and 5 bases from J, with 3 bases in between. The CDR3 loop spans 11 amino acids. The germline gives CDR1 SGHRS, CDR2 YFSETQ. Using viral peptide pools, the ViraFEST assay grew out antigen-specific CD4+ T cells prior to sequencing. Following 10 days of culture, CD4+ T cells were isolated. Vaccinees lacked prior SARS-CoV-2 infection and tested negative for nucleocapsid antibodies. They grew 1.8 million or so PBMC in each well, adding 10 IU/ml IL-2 and 10 ug/ml peptides. IL-2 medium supplanted half the medium on days 3 and 7. Study outcomes and limitations: Early timepoints after infection were absent, and convalescent patients were few in the study. Marked contraction was observed in infection-induced and vaccine-induced clones late after vaccination.

TCRdb's table, derived via immunoSEQ multiplex PCR, lists solely in-frame clones and lacks some. The sample yields 70,000 or so clones, about four fifths seen once. The TCR comes from a human donor who received a COVID-19 vaccine. This chain uses TRBV5-1 with TRBJ2-5; no clear D. The source material was CD4+ T cells from PBMCs cultured with HCoV-NL63 spike peptides, sampled before COVID-19 vaccination. The CDR3 DNA follows: TGCGCCAGCAGCTTGCGGGAGACCCAGTACTTC. Its translation is CASSLRETQYF.